This T cell receptor beta chain was found in a study of regulatory T cells in long-lasting Graves disease. Study results and caveats: Lower TCR diversity was seen in persistent Graves' patients than in newly diagnosed ones.

TCRdb fed the reads into MiXCR, producing one record per CDR3 protein. Of 1,800 or so distinct CDR3 sequences listed, about three fifths are singletons. RNA from PBMCs was the source of the TCR library. A word on this clonotype: Its antigen remains unidentified.

There are 17 residues in the CDR3. V was cut by 3 bases and J by 0 bases, with 15 bases left in between. Germline CDR1 reads SGHTA; CDR2 reads FQGNSA. The clonotype comes from a human donor with Graves disease. The V gene is TRBV7-2, the J gene TRBJ1-5; D is possibly TRBD1 (6 bases). The sequencing here drew on peripheral blood mononuclear cells (PBMCs), taken with antithyroid drug treatment, in newly diagnosed or persistent Graves disease (not recorded which). The CDR3, as DNA: TGTGCCAGCAGCTTCGCCCCAGCGGGGGCTAGCAATCAGCCCCAGCATTTT. Translation: CASSFAPAGASNQPQHF.